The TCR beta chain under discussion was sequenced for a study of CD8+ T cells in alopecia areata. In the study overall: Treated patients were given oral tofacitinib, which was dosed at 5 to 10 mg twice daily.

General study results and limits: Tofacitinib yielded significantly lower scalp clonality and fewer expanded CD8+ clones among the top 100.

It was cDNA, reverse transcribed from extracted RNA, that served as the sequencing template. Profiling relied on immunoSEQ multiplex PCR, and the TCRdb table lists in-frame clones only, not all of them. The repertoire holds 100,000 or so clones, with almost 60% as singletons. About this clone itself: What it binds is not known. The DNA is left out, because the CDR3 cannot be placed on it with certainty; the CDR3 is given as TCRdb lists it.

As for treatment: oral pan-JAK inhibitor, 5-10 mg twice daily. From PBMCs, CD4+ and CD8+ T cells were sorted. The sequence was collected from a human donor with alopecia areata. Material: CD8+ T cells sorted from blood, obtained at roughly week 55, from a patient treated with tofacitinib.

The CDR3 protein is CASSFGFGAGAHFF. The V call is TRBV27, the J call TRBJ2-7; the D segment call TRBD2 is taken from the table without a DNA check. CDR1 is MNHEY, CDR2 SMNVEV, per germline (reference sequence). Counting both end residues, the CDR3 totals 14 amino acids.